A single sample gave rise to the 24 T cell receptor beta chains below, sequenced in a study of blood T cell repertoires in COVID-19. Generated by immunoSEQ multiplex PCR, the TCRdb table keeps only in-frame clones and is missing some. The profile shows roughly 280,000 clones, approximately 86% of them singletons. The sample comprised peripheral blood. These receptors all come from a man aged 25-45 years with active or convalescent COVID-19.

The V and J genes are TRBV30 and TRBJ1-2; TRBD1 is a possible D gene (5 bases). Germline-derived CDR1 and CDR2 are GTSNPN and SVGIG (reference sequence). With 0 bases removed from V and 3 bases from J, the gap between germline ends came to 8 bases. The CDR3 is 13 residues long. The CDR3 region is CAWSVSGYYGYTF. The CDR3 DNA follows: TGTGCCTGGAGTGTTTCAGGGTACTATGGCTACACCTTC. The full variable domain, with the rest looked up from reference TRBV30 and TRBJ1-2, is SQTIHQWPATLVQPVGSPLSLECTVEGTSNPNLYWYRQAAGRGLQLLFYSVGIGQISSEVPQNLSASRPQDRQFILSSKKLLLSDSGFYLCAWSVSGYYGYTFGSGTRLTVV.

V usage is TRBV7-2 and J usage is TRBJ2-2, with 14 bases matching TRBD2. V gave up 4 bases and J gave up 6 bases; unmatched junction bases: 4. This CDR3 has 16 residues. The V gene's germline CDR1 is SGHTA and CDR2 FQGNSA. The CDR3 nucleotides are TGTGCCAGCAGCTACCGACTAGCGGGGGGGCCCGGGGAGCTGTTTTTT. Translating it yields CASSYRLAGGPGELFF. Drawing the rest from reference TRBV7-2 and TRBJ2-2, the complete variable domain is GAGVSQSPSNKVTEKGKDVELRCDPISGHTALYWYRQSLGQGLEFLIYFQGNSAPDKSGLPSDRFSAERTGGSVSTLTIQRTQQEDSAVYLCASSYRLAGGPGELFFGEGSRLTVL.

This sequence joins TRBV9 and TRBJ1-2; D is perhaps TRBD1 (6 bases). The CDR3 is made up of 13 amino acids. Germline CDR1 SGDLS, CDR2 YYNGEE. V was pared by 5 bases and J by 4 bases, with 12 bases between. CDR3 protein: CASSQGGLYGYTF. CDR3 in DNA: TGTGCCAGCAGTCAAGGGGGTCTCTATGGCTACACCTTC.

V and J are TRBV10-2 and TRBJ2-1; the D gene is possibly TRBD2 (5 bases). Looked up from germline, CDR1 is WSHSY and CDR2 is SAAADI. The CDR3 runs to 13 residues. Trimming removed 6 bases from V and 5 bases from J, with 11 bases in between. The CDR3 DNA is TGCGCCAGCAGGAGCGGTCCCCACAATGAGCAGTTCTTC. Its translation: CASRSGPHNEQFF.

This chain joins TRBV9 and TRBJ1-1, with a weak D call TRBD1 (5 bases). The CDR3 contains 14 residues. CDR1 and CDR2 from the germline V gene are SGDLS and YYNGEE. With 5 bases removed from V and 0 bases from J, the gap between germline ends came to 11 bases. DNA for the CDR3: TGTGCCAGCAGGACGGGGGAAATGAACACTGAAGCTTTCTTT. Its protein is CASRTGEMNTEAFF.

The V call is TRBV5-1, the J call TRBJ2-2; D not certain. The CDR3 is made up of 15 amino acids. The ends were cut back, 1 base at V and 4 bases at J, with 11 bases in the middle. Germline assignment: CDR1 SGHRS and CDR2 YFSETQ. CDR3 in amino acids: CASSLREDGTGELFF. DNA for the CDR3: TGCGCCAGCAGCTTGAGAGAGGATGGCACCGGGGAGCTGTTTTTT.

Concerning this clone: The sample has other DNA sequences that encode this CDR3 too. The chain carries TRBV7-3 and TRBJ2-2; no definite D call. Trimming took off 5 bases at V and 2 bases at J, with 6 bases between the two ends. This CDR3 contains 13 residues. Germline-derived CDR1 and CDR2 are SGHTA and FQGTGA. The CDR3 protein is CASSPSNTGELFF. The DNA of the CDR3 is TGTGCCAGCAGCCCGTCTAACACCGGGGAGCTGTTTTTT.

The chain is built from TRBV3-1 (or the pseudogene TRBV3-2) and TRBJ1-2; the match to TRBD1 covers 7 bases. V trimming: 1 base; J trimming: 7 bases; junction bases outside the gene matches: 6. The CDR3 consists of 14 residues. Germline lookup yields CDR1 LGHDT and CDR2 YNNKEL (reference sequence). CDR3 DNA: TGTGCCAGCAGCCAAGGGAGGGGGCTGGGTGGCTACACCTTC. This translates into CASSQGRGLGGYTF.

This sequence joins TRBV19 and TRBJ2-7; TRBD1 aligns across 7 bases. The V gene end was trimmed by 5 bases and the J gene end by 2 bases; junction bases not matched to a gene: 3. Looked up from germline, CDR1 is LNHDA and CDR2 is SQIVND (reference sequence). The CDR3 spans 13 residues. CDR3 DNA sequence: TGTGCCAGTAGTTGGACAGGTGCCTACGAGCAGTACTTC. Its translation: CASSWTGAYEQYF. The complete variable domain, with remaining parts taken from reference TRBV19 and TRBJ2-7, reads DGGITQSPKYLFRKEGQNVTLSCEQNLNHDAMYWYRQDPGQGLRLIYYSQIVNDFQKGDIAEGYSVSREKKESFPLTVTSAQKNPTAFYLCASSWTGAYEQYFGPGTRLTVT.

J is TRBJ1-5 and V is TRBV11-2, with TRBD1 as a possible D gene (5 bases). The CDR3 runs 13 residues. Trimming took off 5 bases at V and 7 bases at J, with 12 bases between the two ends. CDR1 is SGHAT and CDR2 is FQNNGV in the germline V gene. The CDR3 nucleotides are TGTGCCAGCAGCCCGCAGGGTGCGCAGCCCCAGCATTTT. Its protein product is CASSPQGAQPQHF. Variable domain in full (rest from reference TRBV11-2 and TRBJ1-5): EAGVAQSPRYKIIEKRQSVAFWCNPISGHATLYWYQQILGQGPKLLIQFQNNGVVDDSQLPKDRFSAERLKGVDSTLKIQPAKLEDSAVYLCASSPQGAQPQHFGDGTRLSIL.

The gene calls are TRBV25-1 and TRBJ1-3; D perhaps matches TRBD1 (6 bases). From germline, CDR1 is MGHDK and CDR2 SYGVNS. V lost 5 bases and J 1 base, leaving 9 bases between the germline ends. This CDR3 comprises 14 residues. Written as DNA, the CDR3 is TGTGCCAGCAGTTACGGGACATCTGGAAACACCATATATTTT. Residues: CASSYGTSGNTIYF.

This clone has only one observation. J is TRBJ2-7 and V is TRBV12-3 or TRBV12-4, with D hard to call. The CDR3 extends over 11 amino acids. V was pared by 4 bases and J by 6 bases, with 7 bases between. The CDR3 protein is CASSYQSEQYF. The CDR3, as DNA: TGTGCCAGCAGTTACCAGTCCGAGCAGTACTTC.

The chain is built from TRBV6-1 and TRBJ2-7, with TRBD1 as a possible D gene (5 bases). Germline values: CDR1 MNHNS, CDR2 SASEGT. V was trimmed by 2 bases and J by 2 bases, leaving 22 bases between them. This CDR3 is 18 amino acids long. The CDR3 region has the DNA TGTGCCAGCAGTGAAACGATTAAGGCCGGATTACAGGCCTACGAGCAGTACTTC. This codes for CASSETIKAGLQAYEQYF.

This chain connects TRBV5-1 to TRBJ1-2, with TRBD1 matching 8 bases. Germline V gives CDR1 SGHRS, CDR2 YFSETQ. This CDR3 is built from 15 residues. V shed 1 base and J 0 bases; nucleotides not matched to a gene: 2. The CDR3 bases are TGCGCCAGCAGCTTGCGGACAGGGACTAACTATGGCTACACCTTC. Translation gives CASSLRTGTNYGYTF.

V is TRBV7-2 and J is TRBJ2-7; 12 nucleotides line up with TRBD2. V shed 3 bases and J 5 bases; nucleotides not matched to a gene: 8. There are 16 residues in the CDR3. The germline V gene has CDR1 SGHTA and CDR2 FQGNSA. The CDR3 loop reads CASSFILAGGSDEQYF. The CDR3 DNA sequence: TGTGCCAGCAGCTTTATACTAGCGGGGGGCTCGGACGAGCAGTACTTC.

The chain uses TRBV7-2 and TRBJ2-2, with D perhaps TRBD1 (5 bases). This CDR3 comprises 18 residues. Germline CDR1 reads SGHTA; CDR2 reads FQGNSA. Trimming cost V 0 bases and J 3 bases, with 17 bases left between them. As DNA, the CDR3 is TGTGCCAGCAGCTTAGCCCCTAAGGCCAGGGAAGACACCGGGGAGCTGTTTTTT. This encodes CASSLAPKAREDTGELFF.

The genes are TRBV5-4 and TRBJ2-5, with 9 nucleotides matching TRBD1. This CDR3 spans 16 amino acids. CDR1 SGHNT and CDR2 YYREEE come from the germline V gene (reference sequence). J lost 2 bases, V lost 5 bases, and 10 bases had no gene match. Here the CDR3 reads CASSSLTGTGQETQYF. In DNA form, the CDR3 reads TGTGCCAGCAGTAGCCTTACCGGGACAGGGCAAGAGACCCAGTACTTC.

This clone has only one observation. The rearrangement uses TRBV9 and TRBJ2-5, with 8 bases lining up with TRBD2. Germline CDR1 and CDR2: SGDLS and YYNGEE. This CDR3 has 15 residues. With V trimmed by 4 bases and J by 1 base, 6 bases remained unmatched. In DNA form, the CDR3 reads TGTGCCAGCAGCAGTAGCGGGGATCCCCAAGAGACCCAGTACTTC. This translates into CASSSSGDPQETQYF.

The CDR3 DNA reads as TGTGCCAGCAGTGAAAACAGGGGCGCTAATGAAAAACTGTTTTTT. Translated: CASSENRGANEKLFF. The chain couples TRBV6-1 to TRBJ1-4; TRBD1 agrees at 7 bases. Per germline, CDR1 MNHNS and CDR2 SASEGT. Trimming cost V 2 bases and J 3 bases; bases outside gene matches: 3. The CDR3 consists of 15 residues.

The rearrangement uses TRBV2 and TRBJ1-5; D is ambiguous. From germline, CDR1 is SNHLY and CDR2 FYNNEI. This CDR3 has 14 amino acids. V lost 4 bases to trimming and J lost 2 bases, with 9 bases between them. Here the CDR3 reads CASSAGEGNQPQHF. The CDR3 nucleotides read TGTGCCAGCAGTGCAGGTGAAGGCAATCAGCCCCAGCATTTT.

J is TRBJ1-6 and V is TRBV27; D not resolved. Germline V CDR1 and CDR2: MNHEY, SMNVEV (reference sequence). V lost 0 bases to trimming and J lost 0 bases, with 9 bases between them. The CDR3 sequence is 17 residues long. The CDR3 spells CASSLSGAGSYNSPLHF. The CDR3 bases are TGTGCCAGCAGTTTATCGGGAGCCGGCTCCTATAATTCACCCCTCCACTTT.

The CDR3 spells CASSGGGGGETQYF. The CDR3 bases are TGTGCCAGCAGTGGCGGCGGGGGCGGCGAGACCCAGTACTTC. The gene calls are TRBV2 and TRBJ2-5; possibly TRBD2 for D (7 bases). Germline loops: CDR1 SNHLY, CDR2 FYNNEI. The length of the CDR3 is 14 residues. The ends were cut back, 4 bases at V and 5 bases at J, with 14 bases in the middle.

The CDR3 reads CASSQVREGNYGYTF. CDR3 DNA sequence: TGCGCCAGCAGCCAAGTACGGGAAGGCAACTATGGCTACACCTTC. The chain is built from TRBV4-3 and TRBJ1-2, with D hard to call. The germline V gene has CDR1 LGHNA and CDR2 YSLEER. The CDR3 is 15 residues long. The ends were cut back, 1 base at V and 2 bases at J, with 11 bases in the middle.

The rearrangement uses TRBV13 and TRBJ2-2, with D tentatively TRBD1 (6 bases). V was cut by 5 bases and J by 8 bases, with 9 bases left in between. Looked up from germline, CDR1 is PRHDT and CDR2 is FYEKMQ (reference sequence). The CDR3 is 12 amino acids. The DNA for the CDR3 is TGTGCCAGCAGCCCAGGGGCAGGGGAGCTGTTTTTT. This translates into CASSPGAGELFF.